This record looks at one T cell receptor (beta chain) sequence and its context. The antigen remains unidentified. Here immunoSEQ multiplex PCR was the method, and the copy in TCRdb shows in-frame clones only, minus some. Among over 100,000 clones listed, around 89% were seen once. This sample was taken from a study of identifying expanded T cells in peripheral blood. Collection occurred without any documented infections or immune events in donors. Germline trimming cut 1 base from V and 5 bases from J; bases unmatched to any gene: 1. From germline, CDR1 is SQVTM and CDR2 ANQGSEA. This CDR3 has 12 amino acids. Whole-study findings and limits: Approximately two-week clone count variance significantly increased as total template count grew.

The clonotype comes from a person between 18 and 75 years old in good health. The gene calls are TRBV29-1 and TRBJ2-5; 7 bases align to TRBD2. Sequences were obtained from blood. The CDR3 bases are TGCAGCGTTGAAGTCGGGGGGGAGACCCAGTACTTC. This codes for CSVEVGGETQYF.